This TCR beta chain was sequenced during a study of cytomegalovirus exposure and HLA in healthy donors. The germline gives CDR1 LNHDA, CDR2 SQIVND (reference sequence). After removal of 5 bases from V and 11 bases from J, the junction contained 12 bases not matched to a gene. The CDR3 runs to 14 residues. Vbeta (60) and Jbeta (13) primers were used in the PCR. The assay was immunoSEQ multiplex PCR, and TCRdb's table has in-frame clones only and misses some. The data show tens of thousands of clones, with about two thirds seen just once and about 12% held by the top ten. Findings and limits, study-wide: Whilst most TCR sequences proved rare, a subset of public TCRs occurred across many donors. In an earlier analysis, about 87% or about 30%: the productive usage of most TCR beta V segments.

Donors showed nominal health when sampled, although they likely had unrecorded immune exposures. On this clone itself: Antigen specificity is unknown.

The chain links TRBV19 to TRBJ1-5, with 7 nucleotides matching TRBD1. This sequence was found in a woman aged 35 to 49 in good health and CMV-seropositive. Sequences were obtained from PBMCs. The CDR3 region is CASSDRAGLVTQHF. CDR3 nucleotides: TGTGCCAGTAGTGACAGGGCCGGTCTCGTGACCCAGCATTTT.